The subject of this entry is one T cell receptor (beta chain). Its antigen is unidentified. Other DNA sequences of this sample code for an identical CDR3. This entry is derived from a study of CD8+ T cells in alopecia areata. Study in general: Administration of oral tofacitinib to treated patients was at 5 to 10 mg twice daily.

This CDR3 contains 11 residues. CDR1 and CDR2 (germline): SGHRS, YFSETQ. Between the trimmed V and J ends, which lost 2 bases and 4 bases, there was a span of 2 bases. It was cDNA, reverse transcribed from extracted RNA, that served as the sequencing template. TCRdb keeps only in-frame clones here, not all; method: immunoSEQ multiplex PCR. The table records under 300,000 clones, about two thirds of them present only once. Study-level points and caveats: Alphabeta T cells residing in normal skin are also sequenced in scalp samples.

Punch biopsies of lesional scalp, plus peripheral blood, were taken from alopecia areata patients. The genes are TRBV5-1 and TRBJ2-3; D gene unclear. The sample here was CD4+ T cells sorted from blood, taken at week 0. The sequence was collected from a human donor with alopecia areata. The CDR3 loop reads CASSLADTQYF. DNA of the CDR3: TGCGCCAGCAGCTTAGCAGATACGCAGTATTTT. Using reference TRBV5-1 and TRBJ2-3 for the parts outside the CDR3, the full variable domain is KAGVTQTPRYLIKTRGQQVTLSCSPISGHRSVSWYQQTPGQGLQFLFEYFSETQRNKGNFPGRFSGRQFSNSRSEMNVSTLELGDSALYLCASSLADTQYFGPGTRLTVL.